This record looks at one T cell receptor beta chain sequence and its context. Its antigen remains unidentified. The junction departs from the called germline gene at one end, perhaps through a read error. TCR beta CDR3 region amplification was performed from RNA transcripts. Carried out on the TCR CDR3, a first-round RT-PCR used the HTBI primer set. Each CDR3 protein is one row after TCRdb ran MiXCR on the multiplex PCR reads. The data contain roughly 710,000 distinct CDR3 sequences, about 35% of them singletons. Germline CDR1 and CDR2: MGHDK and SYGVNS. There are 14 residues in the CDR3. The sample comes from a study of T cells in Graves' hyperthyroidism and ophthalmopathy. Study conclusions and caveats: Blood also contained most expanded thyroid clonotypes above 0.001.

Graves' hyperthyroidism qualified as stable when ophthalmopathy did not progress within 18 months. Those with hyperthyroidism were 18 to 65 years old, newly diagnosed, and ill for under 2 months. PBMCs were sourced from approximately 9.3 ml fresh peripheral blood. Input material: blood. The V gene is TRBV25-1, the J gene TRBJ1-3; D gene unclear. This receptor was obtained from a woman aged 40-49 years with Graves' hyperthyroidism. The CDR3 sequence: CASSLRYSGDTIYF. The CDR3 nucleotides read TGTGCCAGCAGTCTACGGTATTCTGGAGACACCATATATTTT.